Below, 24 T cell receptor beta chains from the same sample are listed, as sequenced in a study of T cells in Graves' hyperthyroidism and ophthalmopathy. There were TCR beta CDR3 regions amplified from RNA transcripts. A first-round RT-PCR of the TCR CDR3 used the HTBI primer set. TCRdb re-called the multiplex PCR reads through MiXCR, storing one row per CDR3 protein. Altogether about 300,000 distinct CDR3 sequences are present, roughly 19% being singletons, with the ten largest covering less than 40%. The sample consisted of blood. Receptors were obtained from a middle-aged man with Graves' ophthalmopathy.

J is TRBJ1-6 and V is TRBV7-3, with D hard to call. CDR3 length equals 14 residues. Germline V gives CDR1 SGHTA, CDR2 FQGTGA. V was clipped by 6 bases and J by 9 bases, with 15 bases between them. CDR3 in amino acids: CASSTGPPGSPLHF. The CDR3 DNA sequence: TGTGCCAGCAGTACTGGACCACCTGGTTCACCCCTCCACTTT.

This clonotype was recorded a few times. The rearrangement uses TRBV12-3 or TRBV12-4 and TRBJ2-3; possible D gene TRBD2, 5 bases. The V gene lost 6 bases and the J gene lost 1 base, with 14 bases spanning the gap. CDR3 size: 15 residues. The CDR3 region is CASRAEGWGTDTQYF. The CDR3 bases are TGTGCCAGCAGAGCCGAGGGATGGGGCACAGATACGCAGTATTTT.

This clonotype was picked up a small number of times. V gene TRBV9 combines with J gene TRBJ1-6, with TRBD1 as a possible D gene (6 bases). The V end lost 0 bases, the J end lost 10 bases, and 17 bases lay between the germline ends. In germline, CDR1 is SGDLS, CDR2 YYNGEE. The CDR3 sequence is 16 residues long. CDR3 sequence (DNA): TGTGCCAGCAGCGTAGCCGACAGGTCAAAGGGCTCACCCCTCCACTTT. It specifies CASSVADRSKGSPLHF.

With respect to this clonotype: Given a much more abundant clone one base away, this may be a read error. The chain combines TRBV28 with TRBJ2-7; D is tentatively TRBD1 or TRBD2 (6 bases each). Germline values: CDR1 MDHEN, CDR2 SYDVKM. The CDR3 sequence is 16 residues long. The CDR3 nucleotides are TGTGCCAGCAGCCCCAAAGGGGGGTTAGCGGACTACGGGCAGTACTTC. This gives the protein CASSPKGGLADYGQYF.

This clonotype has a count of ten or more. This chain uses TRBV10-3 with TRBJ2-7; 14 bases line up with TRBD2. Looked up from germline, CDR1 is ENHRY and CDR2 is SYGVKD. Trimming took 11 bases from V and 6 from J; bases not matched to a gene: 9. The CDR3 has 14 residues. The DNA of the CDR3 is TGTGCCGTCGAATCGGGACTAGCGGGAGTCGAGCAGTACTTC. Translated: CAVESGLAGVEQYF.

The table lists this clonotype with a few counts. The chain carries TRBV12-3 or TRBV12-4 and TRBJ1-4; 7 nucleotides agree with TRBD1. V lost 3 bases to trimming and J lost 8 bases; unmatched junction nucleotides: 6. The CDR3 covers 14 residues. The chain's CDR3 is CASSFGTENEKLFF. The CDR3 nucleotides are TGTGCCAGCAGTTTCGGGACAGAAAACGAAAAACTGTTTTTT.

This clonotype was observed at least ten times. This chain uses TRBV11-2 with TRBJ2-4; TRBD1 matches 7 bases. Germline CDR1 is SGHAT and CDR2 is FQNNGV. The ends lost 1 base at V and 7 bases at J; junction bases unmatched: 10. The CDR3 is 16 residues long. The CDR3 coding sequence is TGTGCCAGCAGCTTAGCTCAAATACCGGGACAGAACATTCAGTACTTC. This gives the protein CASSLAQIPGQNIQYF.

V is TRBV12-3 or TRBV12-4 and J is TRBJ2-2; 7 bases agree with TRBD1. Losses at the gene ends were 7 bases for V and 3 bases for J; bases not matched to a gene: 14. The CDR3 has 17 amino acids. The CDR3 DNA reads TGTGCCAGCACCATTACAGGGGTATGGTTGGACACCGGGGAGCTGTTTTTT. It yields the protein CASTITGVWLDTGELFF.

This clonotype was observed a handful of times. The gene calls are TRBV7-3 and TRBJ2-7; TRBD2 matches 7 bases. V was clipped by 2 bases and J by 3 bases; unmatched bases: 7. Germline V lookup: CDR1 SGHTA, CDR2 FQGTGA. The CDR3 loop spans 15 amino acids. The CDR3 DNA reads TGTGCCAGCAGCTTAGGAAGAAGCGGGGTCTACGAGCAGTACTTC. Protein sequence: CASSLGRSGVYEQYF.

V is TRBV12-3 or TRBV12-4 and J is TRBJ2-5, with D possibly matching TRBD1 (5 bases). V was shortened by 3 bases and J by 1 base, with 6 bases between the two germline ends. This CDR3 has 13 amino acids. Here the CDR3 DNA reads TGTGCCAGCAGTTTTCAGGGCCAAGAGACCCAGTACTTC. Its translation: CASSFQGQETQYF.

At least ten counts were recorded for this clonotype. The V and J genes are TRBV20-1 and TRBJ2-3, with a weak D call TRBD2 (6 bases). V gave up 3 bases and J gave up 5 bases, with 12 bases separating them. This CDR3 has 13 amino acids. Looked up from germline, CDR1 is DFQATT and CDR2 is SNEGSKA (reference sequence). As DNA, the CDR3 is TGCAGTGCTAGCCAGGGAGGAGTAGATACGCAGTATTTT. This sequence encodes CSASQGGVDTQYF.

The chain combines TRBV6-5 with TRBJ1-5, with TRBD1 as a possible D gene (5 bases). CDR1 is MNHEY, CDR2 SVGAGI, per germline. This CDR3 has 16 residues. Trimming shortened V by 2 bases and J by 1 base, and 12 bases separated the two germline ends. The CDR3 reads CASSYEGRTSNQPQHF. In nucleotides, the CDR3 is TGTGCCAGCAGTTACGAGGGACGTACAAGCAATCAGCCCCAGCATTTT.

This clonotype was seen a handful of times. The V gene is TRBV19, the J gene TRBJ2-1; 10 positions agree with TRBD2. The CDR3 loop spans 15 amino acids. V dropped 7 bases and J dropped 8; count of bases not matched to a gene: 11. The germline gives CDR1 LNHDA, CDR2 SQIVND (reference sequence). The CDR3 region has the DNA TGTGCCAGTACCCCAAGCGGGAGGGGGAGAGATGAGCAGTTCTTC. This sequence encodes CASTPSGRGRDEQFF.

This clonotype was counted at least ten times. The V and J genes are TRBV28 and TRBJ1-1; TRBD1 might be the D (6 bases). V shed 7 bases and J shed 8 bases, with 8 bases lying between them. The CDR3 spans 10 residues. The germline V gene has CDR1 MDHEN and CDR2 SYDVKM. CDR3 coding DNA: TGTGCCAGCACCAGGGGAGAAGCTTTCTTT. Residues: CASTRGEAFF.

This clonotype was observed many times. The chain is built from TRBV3-1 and TRBJ2-2; D ambiguous. Trimming shortened V by 2 bases and J by 13 bases, and 11 bases separated the two germline ends. Germline-derived CDR1 and CDR2 are LGHDT and YNNKEL (reference sequence). This CDR3 spans 12 amino acids. As DNA, the CDR3 is TGTGCCAGCAGCCAACCCGGGTCTTGGCTGTTTTTT. It is translated as CASSQPGSWLFF.

J is TRBJ2-1 and V is TRBV19; D remains unclear. Trimming cost V 5 bases and J 5 bases, with 10 bases left between them. Germline CDR1 is LNHDA and CDR2 is SQIVND (reference sequence). This CDR3 region has 13 residues. CDR3: CASSPDTDNEQFF. CDR3 sequence (DNA): TGTGCCAGTAGTCCGGATACGGACAATGAGCAGTTCTTC. Full variable domain (outside the CDR3, taken from reference TRBV19 and TRBJ2-1): DGGITQSPKYLFRKEGQNVTLSCEQNLNHDAMYWYRQDPGQGLRLIYYSQIVNDFQKGDIAEGYSVSREKKESFPLTVTSAQKNPTAFYLCASSPDTDNEQFFGPGTRLTVL.

This clonotype was seen many times. The chain recombines TRBV28 with TRBJ2-2, with D perhaps being TRBD1 or TRBD2 (5 bases each). Trimming took off 4 bases at V and 0 bases at J, with 15 bases between the two ends. The CDR3 covers 17 residues. Germline values: CDR1 MDHEN, CDR2 SYDVKM. The CDR3 is CASSWDLGQTNTGELFF. The DNA of the CDR3 is TGTGCCAGCAGTTGGGACCTGGGGCAGACGAACACCGGGGAGCTGTTTTTT.

This clonotype was detected ten times or more. The rearrangement uses TRBV12-3 or TRBV12-4 and TRBJ2-1; unclear D gene. V lost 7 bases to trimming and J lost 9 bases, with 10 bases between them. The length of the CDR3 is 11 residues. As DNA, the CDR3 is TGTGCCAGCACCATAGCCGGTGAGCAGTTCTTC. Its protein product is CASTIAGEQFF.

This clonotype was seen a few times. A much larger clone lies a single base off, so this may be a read error. V usage is TRBV2 and J usage is TRBJ2-7, with D unclear. The CDR3 loop spans 12 amino acids. Germline V gives CDR1 SNHLY, CDR2 FYNNEI. The ends were cut back, 8 bases at V and 2 bases at J, with 10 bases in the middle. The CDR3 loop is CASRGSPYEQYF. The CDR3 bases are TGTGCCAGCCGCGGCAGTCCCTACGAGCAGTACTTC.

The rearrangement uses TRBV7-2 and TRBJ1-1; D gene ambiguous. Per the germline V gene, CDR1 is SGHTA and CDR2 is FQGNSA. Trimming stripped 3 bases from V and 5 bases from J, with 10 bases between. This CDR3 spans 13 amino acids. CDR3 in DNA: TGTGCCAGCAGCTTTCAAGATCTTACTGAAGCTTTCTTT. This gives the protein CASSFQDLTEAFF.

The chain employs TRBV20-1 and TRBJ2-2; D unclear. Deletions cut 2 bases from V and 7 bases from J, with 8 bases between. The CDR3 runs to 12 residues. Germline V lookup: CDR1 DFQATT, CDR2 SNEGSKA (reference sequence). The CDR3 loop reads CSARRLGGELFF. DNA for the CDR3: TGCAGTGCTAGAAGGTTAGGCGGGGAGCTGTTTTTT.

This clonotype was found many times. V and J are TRBV7-9 and TRBJ2-7; 10 bases are a match to TRBD2. Losses at the gene ends were 5 bases for V and 5 bases for J; bases not matched to a gene: 6. The CDR3 sequence is 14 residues long. CDR1 and CDR2 (germline): SEHNR, FQNEAQ (reference sequence). The CDR3 reads CASSPHSGRNEQYF. For the CDR3, the DNA is TGTGCCAGCAGCCCGCATAGCGGGAGGAACGAGCAGTACTTC.

V and J are TRBV20-1 and TRBJ1-5, with 10 bases matching TRBD1. There are 12 residues in the CDR3. The germline CDR1 and CDR2 sequences are DFQATT and SNEGSKA (reference sequence). J was trimmed by 5 bases and V by 6 bases; bases with no gene match: 1. The CDR3 here is CSADRGDQPQHF. The DNA for the CDR3 is TGCAGTGCGGACAGGGGGGATCAGCCCCAGCATTTT.

The V gene is TRBV4-1, the J gene TRBJ2-1; the match to TRBD2 covers 13 bases. The CDR3 spans 18 residues. Germline assignment: CDR1 MGHRA and CDR2 YSYEKL. The V and J ends lost 0 bases and 9 bases, in that order; junction bases with no gene match: 11. The CDR3 nucleotides are TGCGCCAGCAGCCAAGATTTACTAGCGGGAGGGCATCCGGGTGAGCAGTTCTTC. Its protein is CASSQDLLAGGHPGEQFF.